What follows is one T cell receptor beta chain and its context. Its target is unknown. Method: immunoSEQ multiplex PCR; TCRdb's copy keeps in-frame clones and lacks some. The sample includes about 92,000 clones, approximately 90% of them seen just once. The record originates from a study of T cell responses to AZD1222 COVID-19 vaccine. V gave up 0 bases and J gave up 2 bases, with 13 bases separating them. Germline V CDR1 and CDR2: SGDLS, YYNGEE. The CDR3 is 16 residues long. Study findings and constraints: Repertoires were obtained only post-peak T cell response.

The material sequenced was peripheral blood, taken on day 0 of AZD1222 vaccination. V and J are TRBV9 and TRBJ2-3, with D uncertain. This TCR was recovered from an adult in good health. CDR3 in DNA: TGTGCCAGCAGCGTAGCGACCTCCCTGAACACAGATACGCAGTATTTT. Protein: CASSVATSLNTDTQYF.